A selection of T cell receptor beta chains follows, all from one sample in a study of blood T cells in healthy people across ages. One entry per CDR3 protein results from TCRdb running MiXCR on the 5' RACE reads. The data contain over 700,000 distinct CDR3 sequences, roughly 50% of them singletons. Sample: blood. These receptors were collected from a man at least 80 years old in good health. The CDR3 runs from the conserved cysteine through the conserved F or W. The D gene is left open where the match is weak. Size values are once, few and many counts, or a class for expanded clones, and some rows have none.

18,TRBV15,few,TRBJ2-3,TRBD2,TGTGCCACCAGCAGAGAGTTATTAATAGCGGGAAGCACAGATACGCAGTATTTT,CATSRELLIAGSTDTQYF
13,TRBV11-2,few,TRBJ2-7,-,TGTGCCAGCAGCTCAGCATCCCAAAACGAGCAGTACTTC,CASSSASQNEQYF
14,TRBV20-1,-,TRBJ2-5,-,TGCAGTGCTAGGACCCCACGGGGGCAAGAGACCCAGTACTTC,CSARTPRGQETQYF
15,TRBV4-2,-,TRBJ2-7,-,TGTGCCAGCAGCCAAGTTCTCCGAAACTACAATGAGCAGTACTTC,CASSQVLRNYNEQYF
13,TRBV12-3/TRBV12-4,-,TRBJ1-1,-,TGTGCCAGCAGGGATCAGATGAACACTGAAGCTTTCTTT,CASRDQMNTEAFF
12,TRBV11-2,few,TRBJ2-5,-,TGTGCCAGCAGCCGGCCAAAAGAGACCCAGTACTTC,CASSRPKETQYF
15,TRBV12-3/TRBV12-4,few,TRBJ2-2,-,TGTGCCAGCAGTTTGTGGGTTCCCAGGGCCGGGGAGCTGTTTTTT,CASSLWVPRAGELFF
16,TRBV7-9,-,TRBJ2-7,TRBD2,TGTGCCAGCAGCTTAAGGTCCCTAGCGGCGACCGACGAGCAGTACTTC,CASSLRSLAATDEQYF
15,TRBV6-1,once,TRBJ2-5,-,TGTGCCAGCAGTGAAAGGGCGAATGGACACAATGAGCAGTACTTC,CASSERANGHNEQYF
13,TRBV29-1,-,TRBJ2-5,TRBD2,TGCAGCGTGAGAGGACTAGTAAGCGAGACCCAGTACTTC,CSVRGLVSETQYF
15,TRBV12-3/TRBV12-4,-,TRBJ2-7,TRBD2,TGTGCCAGCAGTTCCTTAGCGGGAATCGGTTGCGAGCAGTACTTC,CASSSLAGIGCEQYF
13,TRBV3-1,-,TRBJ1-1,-,TGTGCCAGCAGGATGAGGGCGAACACTGAAGCTTTCTTT,CASRMRANTEAFF
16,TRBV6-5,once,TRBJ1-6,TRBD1,TGTGCCAGCAACCCGGGACAGCAACGGTGGGATTCACCCCTCCACTTT,CASNPGQQRWDSPLHF
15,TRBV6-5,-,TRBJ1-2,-,TGTGCCAGCAGAATAGGGACAAAAGCTAACTATGGCTACACCTTC,CASRIGTKANYGYTF
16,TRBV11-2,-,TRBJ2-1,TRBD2,TGTGCCAGCAGCTATATAGCGGGACGATACACGGCCGAGCAGTTCTTC,CASSYIAGRYTAEQFF
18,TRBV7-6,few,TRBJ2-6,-,TGTGCCAGCAGCTTAGCGCTGGAGGGCAGCTCTGGGGCCAACGTCCTGACTTTC,CASSLALEGSSGANVLTF
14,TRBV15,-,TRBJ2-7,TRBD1,TGTGCCACCAGCGAGGGACAGGGAATCCACGAGCAGTACTTC,CATSEGQGIHEQYF
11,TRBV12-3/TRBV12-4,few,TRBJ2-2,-,TGTGCCAGCAGTTTTTCCGGGGAGCTGTTTTTT,CASSFSGELFF
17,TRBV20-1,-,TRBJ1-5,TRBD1,TGCAGTGCTAGAGGGACAGGGGGTGGTTTGGGCAATCAGCCCCAGCATTTT,CSARGTGGGLGNQPQHF
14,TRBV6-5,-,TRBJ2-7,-,TGTGCCAGCAGCCGTCGCGGCCGAGACTACGAGCAGTACTTC,CASSRRGRDYEQYF
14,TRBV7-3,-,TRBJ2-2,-,TGTGCCAGCAGCTTAAATAAGGCCACCGGGGAGCTGTTTTTT,CASSLNKATGELFF
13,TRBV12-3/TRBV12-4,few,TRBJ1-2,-,TGTGCCAGCAGTCCCCGGGAGACCCCCGGCTACACCTTC,CASSPRETPGYTF
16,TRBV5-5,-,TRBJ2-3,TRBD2,TGTGCCAGCAGCCCGGGGGGCGGGAGGGCCACAGATACGCAGTATTTT,CASSPGGGRATDTQYF
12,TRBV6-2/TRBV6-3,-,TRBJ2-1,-,TGTGCCAGCAGTTACGGACACAATGAGCAGTTCTTC,CASSYGHNEQFF
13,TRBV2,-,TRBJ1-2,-,TGTGCCAGCACGATGAACAGAGACTATGGCTACACCTTC,CASTMNRDYGYTF
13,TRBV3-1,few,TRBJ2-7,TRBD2,TGTGCCAGCAGCCACGCTAGCGGCTACGAGCAGTACTTC,CASSHASGYEQYF
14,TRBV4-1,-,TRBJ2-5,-,TGCGCCAGCAGCCAAGTTCTAGCAGGTCATGAGCAGTACTTC,CASSQVLAGHEQYF
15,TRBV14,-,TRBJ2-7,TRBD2,TGTGCCAGCAGCCGGGGGGGGAGCGGGAACAACGAGCAGTACTTC,CASSRGGSGNNEQYF
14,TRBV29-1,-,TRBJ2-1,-,TGCAGCGTGGGAACAGAGAGCTCCTACAATGAGCAGTTCTTC,CSVGTESSYNEQFF
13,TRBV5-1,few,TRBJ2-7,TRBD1,TGCGCCAGCAGACCCGGACAGGGGAAAGAGCAGTACTTC,CASRPGQGKEQYF
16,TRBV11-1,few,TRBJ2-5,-,TGTGCCAGCAGCTTAGGGCAGACCAATTCTCAAGAGACCCAGTACTTC,CASSLGQTNSQETQYF
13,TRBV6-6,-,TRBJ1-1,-,TGTGCCATCCGGGGAGGGGAGATCACTGAAGCTTTCTTT,CAIRGGEITEAFF
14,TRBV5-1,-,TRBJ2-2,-,TGCGCCAGCGAACTCGACAGCTACACCGGGGAGCTGTTTTTT,CASELDSYTGELFF
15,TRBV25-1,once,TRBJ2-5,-,TGTGCCAGCAGTGAACGTAGGGGATACCAAGAGACCCAGTACTTC,CASSERRGYQETQYF
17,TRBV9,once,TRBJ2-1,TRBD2,TGTGCCAGCAGCGTAGCAGGGGAGGCTAGCGGGATAAATGAGCAGTTCTTC,CASSVAGEASGINEQFF
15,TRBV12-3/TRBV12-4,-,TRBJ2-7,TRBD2,TGTGCCAGCAGCCAAGAGGGACTAGGAGCCTCCGAGCAGTACTTC,CASSQEGLGASEQYF
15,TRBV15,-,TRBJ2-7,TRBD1,TGTGCCACCAGCCTTGACGGGACAGGGGGCTACGAGCAGTACTTC,CATSLDGTGGYEQYF
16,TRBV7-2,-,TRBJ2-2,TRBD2,TGTGCCAGCAGCCTCGGACTAGCGGGACACACCGGGGAGCTGTTTTTT,CASSLGLAGHTGELFF
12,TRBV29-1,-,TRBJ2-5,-,TGCAGCGTTGAATTTGCAAAAGAGACCCAGTACTTC,CSVEFAKETQYF
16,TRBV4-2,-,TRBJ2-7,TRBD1,TGTGCCAGCAGACAATTAACCGGGACAGGGGCCTACGAGCAGTACTTC,CASRQLTGTGAYEQYF
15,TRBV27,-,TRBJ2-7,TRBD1,TGTGCCAGCAGTCGACAGGGGTCAAGCTCCTACGAGCAGTACTTC,CASSRQGSSSYEQYF
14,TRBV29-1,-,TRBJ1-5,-,TGCAGCGTTGCGGGGGGGGAGGGCAATCAGCCCCAGCATTTT,CSVAGGEGNQPQHF
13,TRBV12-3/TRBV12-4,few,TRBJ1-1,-,TGTGCCAGCAGTTTACAGCGAGGCACTGAAGCTTTCTTT,CASSLQRGTEAFF
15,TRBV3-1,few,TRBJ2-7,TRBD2,TGTGCCAGCAGCCCAAGCGTTCTAGCGGCCTACGAGCAGTACTTC,CASSPSVLAAYEQYF
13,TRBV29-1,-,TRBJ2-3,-,TGCAGCGTTGCCCCCTACCGCACAGATACGCAGTATTTT,CSVAPYRTDTQYF